The clone carrying this TCR beta chain was detected only once. Its antigen is as yet unknown. The data derive from a study of PD-1 blockade in classical Hodgkin lymphoma. Whole-study findings and limits: Newly diagnosed patients and complete responders had comparable diversity at baseline.

Method: immunoSEQ multiplex PCR; TCRdb's copy keeps in-frame clones and lacks some. This table holds about 7,700 clones, 86% found once. Following autologous stem cell transplantation, relapse occurred in every patient, and exposure to brentuximab vedotin varied. CD4+ T cells were purified from thawed PBMCs by negative selection. The source of this sequence is a human donor with classical Hodgkin lymphoma. This material consisted of CD4+ T cells from blood, taken at baseline.

CDR3 sequence reads: CASSWGLIGGYGYTF. The CDR3 DNA reads TGTGCCAGCAGCTGGGGGTTGATTGGGGGCTATGGCTACACCTTC. The chain has TRBV7-2 and TRBJ1-2; tentative D call: TRBD1 (5 bases). Germline V gene sequence: CDR1 SGHTA, CDR2 FQGNSA. This CDR3 has 15 amino acids. Trimming removed 4 bases at V and 4 bases at J, with 16 bases between.